The rows below give T cell receptor beta chains drawn from one sample of a study of PD-1 blockade in classical Hodgkin lymphoma. The repertoire was sequenced with immunoSEQ multiplex PCR; TCRdb's copy has only in-frame clones and lacks some. The repertoire holds roughly 49,000 clones, nearly 90% seen once, with about 15% in the top ten. Sequencing was performed on peripheral blood mononuclear cells (PBMCs), taken before the fourth cycle of nivolumab. These receptors came from a human donor with classical Hodgkin lymphoma. Each CDR3 is given with its conserved first and last residue. The D gene is left open where the match is weak. Rows may omit the clone size; those that give it use once, few, many or a size class.

V	D	size	J	CDR3	DNA
TRBV5-6	NA	NA	TRBJ1-1	CASSLKTVITEAFF	TGTGCCAGCAGCTTGAAAACGGTTATCACTGAAGCTTTCTTT
TRBV9	NA	NA	TRBJ1-3	CASSVGYRGAGGNTIYF	TGTGCCAGCAGCGTAGGATATCGTGGGGCAGGAGGAAACACCATATATTTT
TRBV19	NA	NA	TRBJ1-5	CASKAGRSRGDNQPQHF	TGTGCCAGTAAGGCGGGACGGAGCCGAGGGGACAATCAGCCCCAGCATTTT
TRBV4-1	NA	NA	TRBJ1-5	CASSQEIGQFFNQPQHF	TGCGCCAGCAGCCAAGAAATCGGACAGTTTTTCAATCAGCCCCAGCATTTT
TRBV6-6	NA	NA	TRBJ1-2	CASSYSQQYYGYTF	TGTGCCAGCAGTTACTCGCAACAGTACTATGGCTACACCTTC
TRBV2	NA	NA	TRBJ2-1	CASPPGSNEQFF	TGTGCCAGCCCTCCAGGTAGTAATGAGCAGTTCTTC
TRBV27	NA	once	TRBJ1-4	CASSLSDDRQSNEKLFF	TGTGCCAGCAGTTTATCGGACGACAGGCAGTCTAATGAAAAACTGTTTTTT
TRBV29-1	NA	NA	TRBJ1-4	CSVEDPATNEKLFF	TGCAGCGTCGAAGACCCAGCAACTAATGAAAAACTGTTTTTT
TRBV9	NA	NA	TRBJ2-1	CASSVANRETSKYNEQFF	TGTGCCAGCAGCGTAGCCAATCGGGAGACTTCTAAATACAATGAGCAGTTCTTC
TRBV7-2	NA	NA	TRBJ2-1	CASTLGGLAVYNEQFF	TGTGCCAGCACCCTAGGGGGCCTAGCGGTCTACAATGAGCAGTTCTTC
TRBV6-4	TRBD2	NA	TRBJ2-2	CASSDLAGGTGELFF	TGTGCCAGCAGTGACTTAGCGGGAGGGACCGGGGAGCTGTTTTTT
TRBV28	NA	NA	TRBJ2-2	CASSAALANTGELFF	TGTGCCAGCAGTGCGGCCCTTGCTAACACCGGGGAGCTGTTTTTT
TRBV10-3	TRBD2	NA	TRBJ2-1	CAISESVAGLNEQFF	TGTGCCATCAGTGAGTCGGTAGCGGGGTTGAATGAGCAGTTCTTC
TRBV5-1	NA	NA	TRBJ2-7	CASSLESYEQYF	TGCGCCAGCAGCTTGGAAAGCTACGAGCAGTACTTC
TRBV5-1	NA	NA	TRBJ2-1	CASSFGLPTYNEQFF	TGCGCCAGCAGCTTCGGACTACCGACCTACAATGAGCAGTTCTTC
TRBV9	NA	NA	TRBJ2-3	CASSVSGGGGGTDTQYF	TGTGCCAGCAGCGTATCTGGCGGAGGGGGGGGCACAGATACGCAGTATTTT